One TCR beta chain is described in this entry. Its specificity is unknown. This entry is derived from a study of cytotoxic CD8 clonotypes in ibrutinib-treated CLL. Study background: After median around 5.5 years, roughly 15 stayed in remission, about 12 progressed; responses some 25 partial, 2 complete.

Germline CDR1 SEHNR, CDR2 FQNEAQ (reference sequence). The ends lost 1 base at V and 6 bases at J; junction bases unmatched: 7. The CDR3 contains 16 residues. Findings of the study overall: Upon ibrutinib response clonality rose, and upon progression it fell back toward baseline. Patients had baseline clonality above age-matched healthy donors, and this clonality moved with circulating CD8+ T-cell counts.

Produced via immunoSEQ multiplex PCR; TCRdb's table is partial and in-frame only. The data hold some 150,000 clones, with approximately 80% observed a single time. This chain joins TRBV7-9 and TRBJ1-4; the match to TRBD1 covers 8 bases. The sequencing used PBMCs, collected after 12 months of ibrutinib treatment. The sequence derives from a human donor with chronic lymphocytic leukemia. CDR3 region: CASSLVAGGLYEKLFF. Here the CDR3 DNA reads TGTGCCAGCAGCTTAGTTGCAGGGGGCCTCTATGAAAAACTGTTTTTT. Full variable domain (missing parts from reference TRBV7-9 and TRBJ1-4): DTGVSQNPRHKITKRGQNVTFRCDPISEHNRLYWYRQTLGQGPEFLTYFQNEAQLEKSRLLSDRFSAERPKGSFSTLEIQRTEQGDSAMYLCASSLVAGGLYEKLFFGSGTQLSVL.